The clone carrying this T cell receptor beta chain is deemed medium-sized. A mixed TRB-A/B primer pool amplified rearranged TRB by multiplex touch-down PCR. TCRdb re-called the multiplex PCR reads with MiXCR, one entry per CDR3 protein. The repertoire includes under 1,500 distinct CDR3 sequences, 20% to 25% of them detected once, and roughly two fifths sits in the top ten. The CDR3 extends over 18 amino acids. Germline trimming cut 4 bases from V and 0 bases from J; bases unmatched to any gene: 16. CDR1 is SGHNT and CDR2 is YYREEE in the germline V gene (reference sequence). These data originate in a study of T cell repertoires in aging, cancer and after chemotherapy. The template was genomic DNA from peripheral blood, not RNA.

The clonotype was recovered from a human donor with a blood cancer. Input material: blood. The chain uses TRBV5-4 and TRBJ2-7, with 7 bases aligning to TRBD1. The chain's CDR3 is CASSRATRGTESSYEQYV. CDR3 bases: TGTGCCAGCAGCCGAGCGACCAGGGGGACGGAGAGCTCCTACGAGCAGTACGTC.